Listed here are 20 T cell receptor beta chains from one sample, sequenced in a study of human T cells and chemical hapten exposure. Time point of the sample: pre-sensitization, week 0. Treatment indicated: therapeutic diphenylcyclopropenone sensitization with weekly scalp DPC. Each CDR3 protein is one row after TCRdb ran MiXCR on the RACE reads. The sample contains tens of thousands of distinct CDR3 sequences, approximately 11% of which appear only once. Sequencing used whole blood, obtained in connection with sensitization to the hapten diphenylcyclopropenone (DPC). The origin of the receptors is a woman in her forties or fifties with alopecia areata. Some clones in this sample may be carry-over from other donors' samples.

J is TRBJ1-1 and V is TRBV2, with a weak D call TRBD1 (6 bases). V lost 4 bases, J lost 0 bases, and 9 bases lay in between. Germline CDR1 reads SNHLY; CDR2 reads FYNNEI. CDR3 length: 14 amino acids. CDR3 sequence reads: CASSVDRMNTEAFF. CDR3 DNA sequence: TGTGCCAGCAGTGTGGACAGAATGAACACTGAAGCTTTCTTT.

This clonotype appeared many times. The CDR3 protein is CASSLNVITNTGELFF. Here the CDR3 DNA reads TGTGCCAGCAGCTTGAACGTGATTACGAACACCGGGGAGCTGTTTTTT. This chain joins TRBV7-3 and TRBJ2-2; unclear D gene. Germline V gene sequence: CDR1 SGHTA, CDR2 FQGTGA. V gave up 3 bases and J gave up 0 bases, with 11 bases separating them. The CDR3 spans 16 residues.

This clonotype was observed at least ten times. The chain joins TRBV14 to TRBJ1-4; the D is unclear. The CDR3 runs 15 residues. The germline gives CDR1 SGHDN, CDR2 FVKESK. V lost 1 base to trimming and J lost 1 base, with 7 bases between them. DNA of the CDR3: TGTGCCAGCAGCCAAGGAGTCAGAACTAATGAAAAACTGTTTTTT. This sequence encodes CASSQGVRTNEKLFF.

The chain joins TRBV28 to TRBJ2-7, with 11 bases aligning to TRBD1. This CDR3 is 14 amino acids long. After removal of 5 bases from V and 6 bases from J, the junction contained 6 bases not matched to a gene. Per the germline V gene, CDR1 is MDHEN and CDR2 is SYDVKM. The CDR3 is CASSPGQGAAEQYF. In DNA form, the CDR3 reads TGTGCCAGCAGTCCCGGACAGGGGGCAGCCGAGCAGTACTTC.

V usage is TRBV7-9 and J usage is TRBJ2-3; D uncertain. The V gene's germline CDR1 is SEHNR and CDR2 FQNEAQ (reference sequence). V lost 5 bases and J 0 bases, leaving 12 bases between the germline ends. CDR3 length: 15 residues. CDR3 protein: CASSQNSVSTDTQYF. In DNA, the CDR3 is TGTGCCAGCAGCCAAAACTCGGTCAGCACAGATACGCAGTATTTT. The whole variable domain, filled in from reference TRBV7-9 and TRBJ2-3, reads DTGVSQNPRHKITKRGQNVTFRCDPISEHNRLYWYRQTLGQGPEFLTYFQNEAQLEKSRLLSDRFSAERPKGSFSTLEIQRTEQGDSAMYLCASSQNSVSTDTQYFGPGTRLTVL.

This sequence joins TRBV12-3 or TRBV12-4 and TRBJ1-5; D remains ambiguous. The CDR3 totals 15 residues. Trimming cost V 2 bases and J 3 bases, with 11 bases left between them. The CDR3 is CASSLPLDFNQPQHF. In DNA, the CDR3 is TGTGCCAGCAGTTTACCCCTCGACTTCAATCAGCCCCAGCATTTT.

Ten or more counts support this clonotype. V and J are TRBV27 and TRBJ2-1; 7 bases match TRBD1. This CDR3 is 16 amino acids long. V was clipped by 4 bases and J by 8 bases; unmatched bases: 14. The V gene's germline CDR1 is MNHEY and CDR2 SMNVEV (reference sequence). The CDR3 DNA is TGTGCCAGCAGTTGGGCAAGGGGGCGACGAGACGATGAGCAGTTCTTC. Residues: CASSWARGRRDDEQFF.

Ten or more counts support this clonotype. The CDR3 DNA reads TGCGCCAGCAGCTTGGCGGGGACAGGGTCTAATTCACCCCTCCACTTT. It codes for CASSLAGTGSNSPLHF. The chain is built from TRBV5-1 and TRBJ1-6; 9 bases are a match to TRBD1. The V gene end was trimmed by 0 bases and the J gene end by 6 bases; junction bases not matched to a gene: 4. Germline assignment: CDR1 SGHRS and CDR2 YFSETQ. The length of the CDR3 is 16 residues.

The CDR3 is CSVWATANTEAFF. CDR3 nucleotides: TGCAGCGTTTGGGCCACCGCGAACACTGAAGCTTTCTTT. V is TRBV29-1 and J is TRBJ1-1; D remains unclear. The CDR3 runs to 13 residues. The germline V gene has CDR1 SQVTM and CDR2 ANQGSEA. Trimming took off 5 bases at V and 1 base at J, with 11 bases between the two ends.

This clonotype occurred many times. This sequence joins TRBV6-2 or TRBV6-3 and TRBJ2-3, with D perhaps matching TRBD1 (6 bases). Trimming took off 2 bases at V and 2 bases at J, with 11 bases between the two ends. Germline loops: CDR1 MNHEY, CDR2 SVGEGT. This CDR3 is built from 15 residues. For the CDR3, the DNA is TGTGCCAGCAGTTACACAGGGACCGTCACAGATACGCAGTATTTT. This codes for CASSYTGTVTDTQYF.

This clonotype has a count of ten or more. The chain combines TRBV9 with TRBJ1-2; tentative D call: TRBD1 (6 bases). V lost 5 bases to trimming and J lost 2 bases, with 7 bases between them. The germline CDR1 and CDR2 sequences are SGDLS and YYNGEE. This CDR3 has 12 amino acids. The CDR3 is CASSTGNYGYTF. In nucleotides, the CDR3 is TGTGCCAGCAGTACAGGGAACTATGGCTACACCTTC.

This clonotype was observed a handful of times. The genes are TRBV7-3 and TRBJ1-3; possible D gene TRBD1, 5 bases. CDR3 length: 16 amino acids. CDR1 is SGHTA and CDR2 is FQGTGA in the germline V gene. Trimming cost V 5 bases and J 2 bases, with 16 bases left between them. CDR3 in amino acids: CASSKGTAGAGNTIYF. The CDR3 DNA follows: TGTGCCAGCAGCAAGGGGACGGCGGGTGCTGGAAACACCATATATTTT.

The chain is built from TRBV20-1 and TRBJ1-6; maybe TRBD1 (5 bases). This CDR3 contains 18 residues. The V and J ends lost 3 bases and 0 bases respectively, with 18 bases between them. Germline V gene data show CDR1 as DFQATT and CDR2 as SNEGSKA (reference sequence). CDR3 sequence reads: CSASGQGSIHSYNSPLHF. CDR3 in DNA: TGCAGTGCTAGTGGGCAGGGATCTATCCACTCCTATAATTCACCCCTCCACTTT.

This clonotype has just a few counts. The rearrangement uses TRBV20-1 and TRBJ2-1; a weak D match, TRBD1 (6 bases). V was cut by 3 bases and J by 9 bases, with 15 bases left in between. The CDR3 is 13 amino acids. CDR1 is DFQATT, CDR2 SNEGSKA, per germline (reference sequence). CDR3 in amino acids: CSASRPGAGEQFF. The DNA for the CDR3 is TGCAGTGCTAGTCGTCCAGGGGCTGGTGAGCAGTTCTTC.

Comment on this clonotype: One junction end does not reproduce the germline sequence, and a read error may be involved. This rearrangement joins TRBV7-8 to TRBJ2-2, with D possibly being TRBD1 or TRBD2 (5 bases each). CDR3 size: 13 residues. Germline V gene data show CDR1 as SGHVS and CDR2 as FQNEAQ. For the CDR3, the DNA is TGTGCCAGCAGCTTACTACAGGTCGGGAAGCTGTTTTTT. Amino acids: CASSLLQVGKLFF.

The table lists this clonotype with a few counts. V gene TRBV27 combines with J gene TRBJ2-1, with TRBD2 matching over 10 bases. The length of the CDR3 is 15 residues. J was trimmed by 6 bases and V by 6 bases; bases with no gene match: 8. The germline V gene has CDR1 MNHEY and CDR2 SMNVEV (reference sequence). Here the CDR3 reads CASSRSGGPGNEQFF. The DNA for the CDR3 is TGTGCCAGCAGCCGTAGCGGGGGGCCGGGCAATGAGCAGTTCTTC.

The chain recombines TRBV28 with TRBJ1-5; D remains unclear. This CDR3 spans 11 amino acids. Trimming cost V 4 bases and J 6 bases, with 4 bases left between them. Germline CDR1 reads MDHEN; CDR2 reads SYDVKM. CDR3 protein: CASSSGQPQHF. The CDR3 coding sequence is TGTGCCAGCAGTTCGGGTCAGCCCCAGCATTTT.

There are many counts of this clonotype. The chain joins TRBV14 to TRBJ1-1; 10 bases align to TRBD1. Germline V lookup: CDR1 SGHDN, CDR2 FVKESK. V shed 1 base, J shed 5 bases, and the junction held 4 bases outside the gene matches. This CDR3 has 15 amino acids. The CDR3 region is CASSQGQGARTEAFF. CDR3 DNA: TGTGCCAGCAGCCAAGGACAGGGGGCGAGGACTGAAGCTTTCTTT.

Ten or more counts support this clonotype. The chain recombines TRBV12-3 or TRBV12-4 with TRBJ1-4; no firm D call. There are 14 residues in the CDR3. Trimming took off 2 bases at V and 6 bases at J, with 10 bases between the two ends. CDR3 sequence: CASSLILRDEKLFF. The CDR3 bases are TGTGCCAGCAGTTTAATCCTGCGGGATGAAAAACTGTTTTTT.

This clonotype was counted many times. The V call is TRBV7-9, the J call TRBJ1-1, with 9 bases matching TRBD1. The germline V gene has CDR1 SEHNR and CDR2 FQNEAQ (reference sequence). CDR3 size: 15 residues. The V gene end was trimmed by 4 bases and the J gene end by 4 bases; junction bases not matched to a gene: 7. The CDR3 sequence is CASSSSGQGLTEAFF. The CDR3 DNA sequence: TGTGCCAGCAGCTCGTCGGGACAGGGCCTCACTGAAGCTTTCTTT.